A selection of T cell receptor beta chains follows, all from one sample in a study of blood T cell repertoires in COVID-19. The repertoire was sequenced with immunoSEQ multiplex PCR; TCRdb's copy has only in-frame clones and lacks some. The profile shows about 330,000 clones, roughly 83% of them singletons. The specimen was peripheral blood. The receptors were gathered from a woman in her forties or fifties with acute or convalescent COVID-19. Both conserved end residues are part of each CDR3. The order of the fields is clone size, V gene, D gene, J gene, CDR3 protein, CDR3 DNA. The D gene is left open where the match is weak. Clone size, where shown, is once, few, many, or a class for clones that have expanded.

NA,TRBV6-5,NA,TRBJ2-7,CASSSPPREQYF,TGTGCCAGCAGTTCCCCCCCCCGCGAGCAGTACTTC
NA,TRBV6-6,NA,TRBJ1-2,CASSYSRGATGEGYTF,TGTGCCAGCAGTTACTCGAGAGGGGCTACGGGGGAGGGCTACACCTTC
NA,TRBV11-2,NA,TRBJ1-5,CASSSLMGAVNQPQHF,TGTGCCAGCAGCAGCCTGATGGGAGCGGTAAATCAGCCCCAGCATTTT
NA,TRBV7-2,NA,TRBJ2-7,CASTYVGASYEQYF,TGTGCCAGCACCTACGTTGGGGCCTCGTACGAGCAGTACTTC
NA,TRBV7-9,TRBD2,TRBJ2-7,CASSRPREDPFGEQYF,TGTGCCAGCAGCCGCCCACGGGAGGACCCGTTCGGGGAGCAGTACTTC
NA,TRBV28,NA,TRBJ1-5,CASIRSGNQPQHF,TGTGCCAGCATAAGATCGGGGAATCAGCCCCAGCATTTT
NA,TRBV5-1,NA,TRBJ2-2,CASSTQGAASGVTGELFF,TGCGCCAGCAGCACACAGGGGGCGGCTAGCGGGGTCACCGGGGAGCTGTTTTTT
NA,TRBV5-4,NA,TRBJ2-1,CASSLDLVSEQFF,TGTGCCAGCAGCTTGGATCTAGTCAGTGAGCAGTTCTTC
NA,TRBV2,TRBD1,TRBJ2-1,CASLEQGAYNEQFF,TGTGCCAGCCTAGAACAGGGGGCCTACAATGAGCAGTTCTTC
NA,TRBV24-1,TRBD2,TRBJ2-7,CATSDYTSGGNYEQYF,TGTGCCACCAGTGACTATACTAGCGGGGGAAACTACGAGCAGTACTTC
few,TRBV7-3,NA,TRBJ1-5,CASADQNQPQHF,TGTGCCAGCGCGGATCAGAATCAGCCCCAGCATTTT
NA,TRBV7-7,TRBD1,TRBJ2-1,CASSPGTGGYNEQFF,TGTGCTAGCAGCCCGGGGACAGGGGGCTACAATGAGCAGTTCTTC
NA,TRBV28,NA,TRBJ1-5,CASSFKGQPQHF,TGTGCCAGCAGTTTTAAGGGGCAGCCCCAGCATTTT
NA,TRBV4-1,TRBD2,TRBJ2-1,CASSQSSGRWTYNEQFF,TGCGCCAGCAGCCAATCTAGCGGGAGATGGACTTACAATGAGCAGTTCTTC
NA,TRBV5-1,TRBD1,TRBJ2-6,CASSPEPRGSGANVLTF,TGCGCCAGCAGCCCTGAGCCCAGGGGGAGTGGGGCCAACGTCCTGACTTTC
NA,TRBV30,NA,TRBJ1-5,CAWSVPGDNQPQHF,TGTGCCTGGAGTGTACCAGGGGACAATCAGCCCCAGCATTTT
NA,TRBV5-1,TRBD2,TRBJ2-1,CASSERTSRYNEQFF,TGCGCCAGCAGCGAAAGGACTAGTAGGTACAATGAGCAGTTCTTC
NA,TRBV29-1,TRBD1,TRBJ1-1,CSVDRGGGRGTEAFF,TGCAGCGTTGATAGAGGAGGGGGCCGCGGGACTGAAGCTTTCTTT
once,TRBV7-9,NA,TRBJ2-3,CASSFRREGGTDTQYF,TGTGCCAGCAGCTTCCGGCGGGAAGGTGGGACAGATACGCAGTATTTT
NA,TRBV25-1,NA,TRBJ1-5,CASSDRAGQPQHF,TGTGCCAGCAGTGACAGGGCGGGACAGCCCCAGCATTTT
few,TRBV5-4,TRBD2,TRBJ2-3,CASSFPSGTMTDTQYF,TGTGCCAGCAGCTTTCCTAGCGGGACAATGACAGATACGCAGTATTTT
NA,TRBV5-6,TRBD2,TRBJ2-1,CASSLAVSRTSGEYEQFF,TGTGCCAGCAGCTTGGCGGTTAGTAGGACTAGCGGGGAGTATGAGCAGTTCTTC
once,TRBV10-3,NA,TRBJ1-2,CAISPTSNYGYTF,TGTGCCATCAGTCCGACAAGTAACTATGGCTACACCTTC
NA,TRBV10-3,NA,TRBJ1-1,CAIGRDMNTEAFF,TGTGCCATCGGCAGGGACATGAACACTGAAGCTTTCTTT
NA,TRBV19,TRBD1,TRBJ2-1,CASIDRADEQFF,TGTGCCAGTATAGACAGGGCGGATGAGCAGTTCTTC
NA,TRBV19,TRBD1,TRBJ1-2,CASSMVGQGPYGYTF,TGTGCCAGTAGTATGGTGGGACAGGGACCATATGGCTACACCTTC
NA,TRBV5-1,TRBD1,TRBJ1-3,CASSLQGALGNTIYF,TGCGCCAGCAGCTTACAGGGGGCGCTTGGAAACACCATATATTTT
NA,TRBV10-3,TRBD2,TRBJ2-1,CAISAGTSSYNEQFF,TGTGCCATCAGTGCCGGGACTAGCTCCTACAATGAGCAGTTCTTC
once,TRBV6-5,TRBD2,TRBJ2-7,CASSYGTSGRAGEQYF,TGTGCCAGCAGTTACGGGACTAGCGGGAGGGCCGGCGAGCAGTACTTC
NA,TRBV27,TRBD1,TRBJ1-4,CASSSSTGRNEKLFF,TGTGCCAGCAGCTCATCGACAGGGAGGAATGAAAAACTGTTTTTT
NA,TRBV6-6,NA,TRBJ1-1,CASTKDRNTEAFF,TGTGCCAGCACTAAAGACAGGAACACTGAAGCTTTCTTT
NA,TRBV6-5,NA,TRBJ1-1,CASTQGTEAFF,TGTGCCAGCACTCAGGGTACTGAAGCTTTCTTT
NA,TRBV10-3,NA,TRBJ1-1,CATAGDMNTEAFF,TGTGCCACGGCAGGGGACATGAACACTGAAGCTTTCTTT
NA,TRBV19,TRBD1,TRBJ1-2,CASTPGQAGGYTF,TGTGCCAGTACTCCGGGACAGGCTGGGGGCTACACCTTC
NA,TRBV28,NA,TRBJ2-7,CASGYDSSSYEQYF,TGTGCCAGCGGCTACGACAGCTCCTCCTACGAGCAGTACTTC
NA,TRBV19,NA,TRBJ2-2,CASHDSPANTGELFF,TGTGCCAGTCACGACTCCCCGGCGAACACCGGGGAGCTGTTTTTT
NA,TRBV19,TRBD2,TRBJ2-1,CASSIVVVTSAEQFF,TGTGCCAGTAGTATAGTAGTAGTGACTAGCGCTGAGCAGTTCTTC
once,TRBV7-2,TRBD2,TRBJ2-7,CASSPRREGPYEQYF,TGTGCCAGCAGTCCCCGGCGGGAGGGGCCCTACGAGCAGTACTTC